What follows are 18 T cell receptor beta chains derived from one specimen sequenced in a study of prognosis after radiotherapy for stage I lung cancer. Template was genomic DNA; TCR beta CDR3 amplified in two multiplex PCR rounds. Primers specific to each TRBV and TRBJ gene were used in first-round PCR. TCRdb passed the multiplex PCR reads through MiXCR, listing each CDR3 protein once. The data contain around 30,000 distinct CDR3 sequences, 31% of them singletons. The sequencing used PBMCs, collected before or after stereotactic body radiation therapy (not recorded which). The receptors derive from a donor aged 50 or older with non-small cell lung cancer.

This clonotype was seen repeatedly, ten times or more. V and J are TRBV27 and TRBJ2-2; the match to TRBD2 covers 13 bases. CDR1 and CDR2 from the germline V gene are MNHEY and SMNVEV (reference sequence). The CDR3 totals 16 residues. After removal of 6 bases from V and 6 bases from J, the junction contained 7 bases not matched to a gene. The CDR3 reads CASRGLAGVGAGELFF. CDR3 DNA: TGTGCCAGCAGAGGACTAGCGGGAGTTGGGGCCGGGGAGCTGTTTTTT.

This clonotype has at least ten counts. This rearrangement joins TRBV2 to TRBJ2-3; the match to TRBD2 covers 13 bases. The V segment lost 4 bases and the J segment 6 bases; nucleotides outside the gene matches: 4. The CDR3 loop spans 15 amino acids. CDR1 is SNHLY and CDR2 is FYNNEI in the germline V gene. The CDR3 DNA reads as TGTGCCAGCAGTGGGGGACTAGCGGGAAGGGATACGCAGTATTTT. Translating it yields CASSGGLAGRDTQYF.

This clonotype was recorded at least ten times. The V and J genes are TRBV20-1 and TRBJ2-5, with 9 nucleotides matching TRBD1. Germline lookup yields CDR1 DFQATT and CDR2 SNEGSKA (reference sequence). This CDR3 has 13 residues. V shed 5 bases and J 6 bases; nucleotides not matched to a gene: 7. The CDR3 sequence: CSAFTGGRKTQYF. CDR3 nucleotide sequence: TGCAGTGCTTTCACAGGGGGCCGAAAGACCCAGTACTTC.

There are many counts of this clonotype. The CDR3 loop is CASSLQWYEQYF. The CDR3 DNA reads TGTGCCAGCAGTCTCCAGTGGTACGAGCAGTACTTC. V usage is TRBV12-3 or TRBV12-4 and J usage is TRBJ2-7; unclear D gene. V shed 5 bases and J shed 4 bases, with 9 bases lying between them. The CDR3 extends over 12 amino acids.

This clonotype was picked up many times. One end of the junction does not line up with germline, which may come from a read error. The chain employs TRBV20-1 and TRBJ2-3; 7 nucleotides line up with TRBD2. This CDR3 is built from 15 residues. Germline V gene sequence: CDR1 DFQATT, CDR2 SNEGSKA (reference sequence). The CDR3 coding sequence is TGCAGTGCTAGAGGGGGGGGAGGGAGCATAGATACGCAGTATTTT. It encodes CSARGGGGSIDTQYF.

Comments on this clonotype: The junction shows a germline mismatch at one end, possibly a read error. The chain employs TRBV13 and TRBJ2-7; tentatively, D is TRBD1 (6 bases). The CDR3 consists of 14 residues. The V gene's germline CDR1 is PRHDT and CDR2 FYEKMQ (reference sequence). This chain's CDR3 is CASSRFDRSHEQYF. CDR3 sequence (DNA): TGTGCAAGCAGCCGCTTTGACAGGTCCCACGAGCAGTACTTC.

This chain connects TRBV5-1 to TRBJ2-2, with D hard to call. Trimming pared 2 bases from V and 2 bases from J, leaving 10 bases between. The CDR3 sequence is 15 residues long. Germline V gene lookup returns CDR1 SGHRS and CDR2 YFSETQ. The CDR3: CASSFWQKNTGELFF. In nucleotides, the CDR3 is TGCGCCAGCAGCTTTTGGCAGAAAAACACCGGGGAGCTGTTTTTT.

Comments on this clonotype: This likely reflects a read error, since a far larger clone is one base away. V and J are TRBV6-9 and TRBJ2-7; D not resolved. The CDR3 totals 16 residues. Germline V gives CDR1 MNHGY, CDR2 SVAAGI. CDR3 nucleotide sequence: TGTGCCAGCAGTGAACGTAGAGGAGTAGTGAGCTACGATCAGTACTTC. Its protein is CASSERRGVVSYDQYF.

This clonotype showed up many times. The genes are TRBV30 and TRBJ2-1; TRBD2 matches at 12 bases. This CDR3 has 15 residues. Germline lookup yields CDR1 GTSNPN and CDR2 SVGIG (reference sequence). With V trimmed by 6 bases and J by 4 bases, 7 bases remained unmatched. This CDR3 is CACPGLAGNYNEQFF. As DNA, the CDR3 is TGTGCCTGCCCGGGACTAGCGGGCAATTACAATGAGCAGTTCTTC.

With respect to this clonotype: A much larger clone lies one base from this, so it may be a read error. This is likely a read error, given that the CDR3 carries no conserved phenylalanine or tryptophan at its end. The chain has TRBV2 and TRBJ2-6, with D perhaps matching TRBD1 (5 bases). The CDR3 covers 14 residues. V lost 11 bases, J lost 4 bases, and 15 bases lay in between. Germline CDR1 reads SNHLY; CDR2 reads FYNNEI. For the CDR3, the DNA is TGTGCCGGTTCCAGGGCACAGGGGGCCAACGTCCTGACTTTA. This sequence encodes CAGSRAQGANVLTL.

A remark on this clonotype: A clone one base away is much larger, so this may be a read error. The rearrangement links TRBV24-1 to TRBJ2-5; D is uncertain. Germline loops: CDR1 KGHDR, CDR2 SFDVKD. The CDR3 has 13 residues. The CDR3 sequence is CTTSDFSGETQYF. In DNA, the CDR3 is TGTACCACCAGTGATTTTTCGGGAGAGACCCAGTACTTC.

The rearrangement links TRBV30 to TRBJ2-5; unclear D gene. The CDR3 is 13 amino acids. Germline V gene data show CDR1 as GTSNPN and CDR2 as SVGIG (reference sequence). Between the trimmed V and J ends, which lost 0 bases and 5 bases, there was a span of 10 bases. CDR3 sequence: CAWSVLSQETQYF. DNA for the CDR3: TGTGCCTGGAGTGTACTGTCCCAGGAGACCCAGTACTTC.

This chain connects TRBV6-1 to TRBJ1-2, with 7 bases that match TRBD1. CDR3 length: 13 residues. The V and J ends lost 9 bases and 10 bases, in that order; junction bases with no gene match: 14. The germline CDR1 and CDR2 sequences are MNHNS and SASEGT. CDR3: CASSTTGSLAYTF. In DNA, the CDR3 is TGTGCCAGTAGTACGACAGGGAGTTTGGCCTACACCTTC.

A remark on this clonotype: A clone one base away is much larger, so this may be a read error. This rearrangement joins TRBV3-1 to TRBJ1-5, with D unclear. Trimming shortened V by 4 bases and J by 5 bases, and 15 bases separated the two germline ends. CDR1 LGHDT and CDR2 YNNKEL come from the germline V gene (reference sequence). The CDR3 contains 15 residues. The CDR3 here is CASSPDHQAHQPQHF. For the CDR3, the DNA is TGTGCCAGCAGCCCAGACCACCAGGCCCATCAGCCCCAGCATTTT.

There are many counts of this clonotype. The CDR3 is CASRGTGVGNTIYF. DNA of the CDR3: TGTGCCAGCAGGGGGACAGGAGTAGGAAACACCATATATTTT. The V gene is TRBV25-1, the J gene TRBJ1-3, with 8 bases lining up with TRBD1. V was clipped by 6 bases and J by 4 bases; unmatched bases: 5. Germline values: CDR1 MGHDK, CDR2 SYGVNS. The CDR3 is made up of 14 amino acids.

This clonotype has ten or more counts. The rearrangement joins TRBV7-8 to TRBJ1-5, with a weak D call TRBD1 (5 bases). V was pared by 8 bases and J by 1 base, with 12 bases between. Germline V gives CDR1 SGHVS, CDR2 FQNEAQ. The CDR3 is 14 residues long. This CDR3 reads CASALGASNQPQHF. In DNA, the CDR3 is TGTGCCAGCGCGTTAGGGGCAAGCAATCAGCCCCAGCATTTT.

Ten or more counts support this clonotype. This chain uses TRBV7-6 with TRBJ2-2; D uncertain. The CDR3 consists of 13 residues. Per germline, CDR1 SGHVS and CDR2 FNYEAQ. Trimming shortened V by 5 bases and J by 5 bases, and 9 bases separated the two germline ends. CDR3 residues: CASSPPGTGELFF. The CDR3 DNA reads as TGTGCCAGCAGCCCCCCCGGGACCGGGGAGCTGTTTTTT. The full variable domain, rest sourced from reference TRBV7-6 and TRBJ2-2, is GAGVSQSPRYKVTKRGQDVALRCDPISGHVSLYWYRQALGQGPEFLTYFNYEAQQDKSGLPNDRFSAERPEGSISTLTIQRTEQRDSAMYRCASSPPGTGELFFGEGSRLTVL.

This clonotype was recorded many times. The chain has TRBV20-1 and TRBJ2-3; no clear D gene. The germline CDR1 and CDR2 sequences are DFQATT and SNEGSKA (reference sequence). The V gene lost 2 bases and the J gene lost 0 bases, with 9 bases spanning the gap. CDR3 length: 14 amino acids. Here the CDR3 DNA reads TGCAGTGCTAGAAGTCCCTATAGCACAGATACGCAGTATTTT. Its translation: CSARSPYSTDTQYF.